The rows below give T cell receptor beta chains drawn from one sample of a study of STAT5B mutations in CD4+ large granular lymphocyte leukemia. Produced via immunoSEQ multiplex PCR; TCRdb's table is partial and in-frame only. The sample includes fewer than 25,000 clones, 82% of them seen just once. The specimen sequenced was CD4+ T cells from blood buffy coats. The receptors derive from a human donor in good health. CDR3s include the opening cysteine and the closing phenylalanine or tryptophan. D genes are given only for firm matches. Clone size, where shown, is once, few, many, or a class for clones that have expanded.

V,size,J,D,DNA,CDR3
TRBV5-1,NA,TRBJ1-1,NA,TGCGCCAGCAGCTTCACAGGGAACACTGAAGCTTTCTTT,CASSFTGNTEAFF
TRBV27,NA,TRBJ1-6,NA,TGTGCCAGCAGTTTCCAAGGAAATTCACCCCTCCACTTT,CASSFQGNSPLHF
TRBV2,NA,TRBJ1-5,NA,TGTGCCAGCAGTGCACAGGGTAGCAATCAGCCCCAGCATTTT,CASSAQGSNQPQHF
TRBV18,NA,TRBJ2-5,TRBD1,TGTGCCAGCTCACACGGACAGGCTGGGGAGACCCAGTACTTC,CASSHGQAGETQYF
TRBV15,NA,TRBJ1-3,NA,TGTGCCACCAGCAAGGGGGGACCGTTATTGAACACCATATATTTT,CATSKGGPLLNTIYF
TRBV20-1,NA,TRBJ2-7,NA,TGCAGTGCAAACAGGGTCGACGAGCAGTACTTC,CSANRVDEQYF
TRBV18,NA,TRBJ2-5,NA,TGTGCCAGCTCACCGGGGGAAAAGACCCAGTACTTC,CASSPGEKTQYF
TRBV6-1,NA,TRBJ1-1,NA,TGTGCCAGCAGTGACCGCGATGAGGGCTTGAACACTGAAGCTTTCTTT,CASSDRDEGLNTEAFF
TRBV2,NA,TRBJ1-4,NA,TGTGCCAGCAGACAACAGGGACGGAGTGAAAAACTGTTTTTT,CASRQQGRSEKLFF
TRBV5-6,NA,TRBJ2-5,TRBD2,TGTGCCAGCAGTTATCTGACCGGGACTAGGATGTTCAAGACCCAGTACTTC,CASSYLTGTRMFKTQYF
TRBV9,NA,TRBJ2-2,NA,TGTGCCAGCAGCGTAGGAGGTCAATCGGCCGGGGAGCTGTTTTTT,CASSVGGQSAGELFF
TRBV21-1,NA,TRBJ1-4,NA,TGTGCCAGCAGCACCCATGGAGACGAAGCTAATGAAAAACTGTTTTTT,CASSTHGDEANEKLFF
TRBV5-1,NA,TRBJ2-1,TRBD2,TGCGCCAGCAGCTGGGAACTAGCGGGCTATGAGCAGTTCTTC,CASSWELAGYEQFF
TRBV9,NA,TRBJ1-1,NA,TGTGCCAGCAGCGTAGAGCCCGGGGGCAGAAATGAAGCTTTCTTT,CASSVEPGGRNEAFF
TRBV9,NA,TRBJ2-3,NA,TGTGCCAGCAGCGCTCCCTGGGGGGGCCCAGATACGCAGTATTTT,CASSAPWGGPDTQYF
TRBV7-9,NA,TRBJ2-7,NA,TGTGCCAGCAGCTTAGGGACACTCTCGAACTACGAGCAGTACTTC,CASSLGTLSNYEQYF
TRBV4-2,NA,TRBJ2-2,NA,TGTGCCAGCAGCCTTATCCGGGGTACCGGGGAGCTGTTTTTT,CASSLIRGTGELFF
TRBV6-5,NA,TRBJ2-7,TRBD1,TGTGCCAGCAGTTTTACGGCCGGGACAGGGGGCGACGAGCAGTACTTC,CASSFTAGTGGDEQYF
TRBV12-5,NA,TRBJ2-1,TRBD2,TGTGCTAGTGGTTTAGGGACTAGCGGGAGGGGGAATGAGCAGTTCTTC,CASGLGTSGRGNEQFF
TRBV5-4,NA,TRBJ2-7,NA,TGTGCCAGCAGCCCTAGGGGGGCTGACGAGCAGTACTTC,CASSPRGADEQYF
TRBV30,NA,TRBJ2-7,NA,TGTGCCTGGAACCAAATTGGAGGAGAGCAGTACTTC,CAWNQIGGEQYF
TRBV28,NA,TRBJ1-3,NA,TGTGCCAGCAGTTTAACTTTAGGGGACACCATATATTTT,CASSLTLGDTIYF
TRBV28,few,TRBJ1-4,TRBD1,TGTGCCGGACAACCGGGACAGTGGACGGGAGAACTGTTTTTT,CAGQPGQWTGELFF
TRBV2,few,TRBJ1-4,NA,TGTGCCAGCAGCGCCGACGGTAAAAAACTGTTTTTT,CASSADGKKLFF
TRBV13,NA,TRBJ1-6,NA,TGTGCCAGCCAGACAGGAAACTCCTATAATTCACCCCTCCACTTT,CASQTGNSYNSPLHF
TRBV28,NA,TRBJ1-2,NA,TGTGCCAGCCGGGACAACTCGAACTATGGCTACACCTTC,CASRDNSNYGYTF
TRBV6-5,NA,TRBJ1-2,TRBD1,TGTGCCAGCAGTGGGGGACAGAGCTATGGCTACACCTTC,CASSGGQSYGYTF
TRBV5-4,NA,TRBJ2-3,TRBD2,TGTGCCAGCAGCTGGGGACTAGCTTCGACAGATACGCAGTATTTT,CASSWGLASTDTQYF
TRBV12-5,NA,TRBJ2-1,TRBD1,TGTGCTAGTGGTTTGGCAAACAGGGGCAATGAGCAGTTCTTC,CASGLANRGNEQFF
TRBV6-5,NA,TRBJ1-2,NA,TGTGCCAGCTTCGCAGGTTCTGTCTATGGCTACACCTTC,CASFAGSVYGYTF
TRBV28,NA,TRBJ2-1,TRBD2,TGTGCCAGCAGTCCTCCGGGGGGGAGAAGCGACAATGAGCAGTTCTTC,CASSPPGGRSDNEQFF
TRBV11-2,NA,TRBJ2-7,TRBD2,TGTGCCAGCAGCTTTAGCGGGAGAGTTGCCCACGAGCAGTACTTC,CASSFSGRVAHEQYF
TRBV5-6,NA,TRBJ2-5,NA,TGTGCCAGCAGCTTGGCAGACTACCAAGAGACCCAGTACTTC,CASSLADYQETQYF
TRBV2,NA,TRBJ2-2,TRBD2,TGTGCCAGCCTGCGTGGCGGGAGGGCCAACACCGGGGAGCTGTTTTTT,CASLRGGRANTGELFF
TRBV6-1,NA,TRBJ2-2,NA,TGTGCCAGCAGGGCCGAGAGGCGCTTCACCGGGGAGCTGTTTTTT,CASRAERRFTGELFF
TRBV18,NA,TRBJ2-1,TRBD2,TGTGCCAGCTCACCAACCGGGACTAGCGGGAGAGACGAGCAGTTCTTC,CASSPTGTSGRDEQFF
TRBV6-4,NA,TRBJ2-1,TRBD2,TGTGCCAGCAGCACTAGCGGGACCCCACCCTACAATGAGCAGTTCTTC,CASSTSGTPPYNEQFF
TRBV28,NA,TRBJ1-4,NA,TGTGCCAGCCAAGGACAGCCTAATGAAAAACTGTTTTTT,CASQGQPNEKLFF
TRBV7-6,NA,TRBJ2-5,NA,TGTGCCAGCAGCTTAGCGAACGGTCAAGAGACCCAGTACTTC,CASSLANGQETQYF
TRBV11-2,NA,TRBJ2-7,NA,TGTGCCAGCAGCTTGAACAGGAACCCCTCCTACGAGCAGTACTTC,CASSLNRNPSYEQYF
TRBV30,NA,TRBJ1-5,NA,TGTGCCTGGAGTGCCGCAACAGGGCCCGGGGGTCAGCCCCAGCATTTT,CAWSAATGPGGQPQHF
TRBV10-3,NA,TRBJ2-1,NA,TGTGCCATTCTAGGGGAACCCTCCTACAATGAGCAGTTCTTC,CAILGEPSYNEQFF
TRBV7-9,NA,TRBJ1-2,NA,TGTGCCAGCAGCTACCCGGGCCCCGCTAACTATGGCTACACCTTC,CASSYPGPANYGYTF
TRBV30,NA,TRBJ1-2,NA,TGTGCCTGGAGTGTACGGGGCCGGGCGGCCGGCTACACCTTC,CAWSVRGRAAGYTF
TRBV7-8,NA,TRBJ2-1,NA,TGTGCCAGCAGCTTAGATGAGGGTTCGAATGAGCAGTTCTTC,CASSLDEGSNEQFF
TRBV14,few,TRBJ1-6,NA,TGTGCCACTTCAACAGGGAGACATTCACCCCTCCACTTT,CATSTGRHSPLHF
TRBV5-1,NA,TRBJ2-3,NA,TGCGCCAGCAGCTTGGTTCGGTACACAGATACGCAGTATTTT,CASSLVRYTDTQYF
TRBV18,NA,TRBJ2-5,TRBD1,TGTGCCAGCTCAGCAGTACGACAGGGACGACAAGAGACCCAGTACTTC,CASSAVRQGRQETQYF
TRBV9,NA,TRBJ2-4,TRBD2,TGTGCCAGCAGCGTAGGTGTTAGCGGGGGGGTCGACATTCAGTACTTC,CASSVGVSGGVDIQYF
TRBV19,NA,TRBJ2-5,NA,TGTGCCAGTAGGGGACTGGGAGAGACCCAGTACTTC,CASRGLGETQYF
TRBV11-3,NA,TRBJ2-7,NA,TGTGCCAGCAAAATAAGTCAGGCCCAAAGCTCCTACGAGCAGTACTTC,CASKISQAQSSYEQYF
TRBV5-1,NA,TRBJ2-1,TRBD2,TGCGCCAGCAGCTGGGATAGCGGGGAGGAGGGCAATGAGCAGTTCTTC,CASSWDSGEEGNEQFF
TRBV6-4,NA,TRBJ2-1,NA,TGTGCCAGCAGTGACCCAGATTGGGGTGCGGGGCTTAGGGACAATGAGCAGTTCTTC,CASSDPDWGAGLRDNEQFF